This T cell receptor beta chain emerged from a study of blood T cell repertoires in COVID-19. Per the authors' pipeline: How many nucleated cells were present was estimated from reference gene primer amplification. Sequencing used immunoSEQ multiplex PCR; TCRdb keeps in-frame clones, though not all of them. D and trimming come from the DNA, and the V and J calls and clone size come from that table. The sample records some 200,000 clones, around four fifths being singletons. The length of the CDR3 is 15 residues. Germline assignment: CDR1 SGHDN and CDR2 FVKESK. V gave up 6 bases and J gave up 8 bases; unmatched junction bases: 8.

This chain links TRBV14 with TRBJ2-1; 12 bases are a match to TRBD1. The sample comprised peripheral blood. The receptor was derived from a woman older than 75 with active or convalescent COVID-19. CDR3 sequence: CASRGTGTGGDEQFF. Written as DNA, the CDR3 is TGTGCCAGCAGGGGAACCGGGACAGGGGGCGATGAGCAGTTCTTC.